Following are 8 T cell receptor beta chains from one sample sequenced in a study of T-cell reconstitution after alpha-beta-depleted transplantation in children. Unique molecular identifiers were used in preparing the TCRbeta library. MiXCR, run by TCRdb on the PCR reads, gives a single entry per CDR3 protein. Of about 980,000 distinct CDR3 sequences in the sample, roughly 29% were seen once. The sequencing here drew on PBMCs, mostly from graft donor cells, taken 360 days after TCRalphabeta/CD19-depleted stem cell transplant. The receptors here all came from a boy under two years old who had a stem cell transplant for SCID, so the T cells may come from the graft donor.

This clonotype was detected a few times. The V and J genes are TRBV3-1 and TRBJ2-7; D might be TRBD1 (6 bases). This CDR3 has 14 residues. The germline V and J ends were trimmed by 4 bases and 1 base, with 11 bases remaining between them. Germline V gene sequence: CDR1 LGHDT, CDR2 YNNKEL (reference sequence). The CDR3, as DNA: TGTGCCAGCAGCCGGCAGGGGCCTTCCTACGAGCAGTACTTC. It yields the protein CASSRQGPSYEQYF.

The V and J genes are TRBV27 and TRBJ2-3, with D unresolved. Germline V gene lookup returns CDR1 MNHEY and CDR2 SMNVEV (reference sequence). There are 12 residues in the CDR3. V was clipped by 4 bases and J by 8 bases, with 10 bases between them. The CDR3 DNA sequence: TGTGCCAGCAGTTCTCCCTCTGGTACGCAGTATTTT. It translates to CASSSPSGTQYF.

This sequence joins TRBV6-1 and TRBJ1-2; 9 nucleotides match TRBD1. CDR3 length: 13 amino acids. Losses at the gene ends were 6 bases for V and 8 bases for J; bases not matched to a gene: 7. Germline V CDR1 and CDR2: MNHNS, SASEGT. As DNA, the CDR3 is TGTGCCAGCAGAGGACAGGGGCCCTACGGCTACACCTTC. This gives the protein CASRGQGPYGYTF.

The V call is TRBV3-1, the J call TRBJ2-1; TRBD1 agrees at 7 bases. Germline V gene sequence: CDR1 LGHDT, CDR2 YNNKEL (reference sequence). After removal of 2 bases from V and 1 base from J, the junction contained 5 bases not matched to a gene. CDR3 length equals 16 residues. CDR3 sequence (DNA): TGTGCCAGCAGCCAAAGAAGGGGGCAGTCCTACAATGAGCAGTTCTTC. Translating it yields CASSQRRGQSYNEQFF.

V and J are TRBV15 and TRBJ2-7; the D call may be TRBD1 or TRBD2 (5 bases each). Germline values: CDR1 LNHNV, CDR2 YYDKDF (reference sequence). Trimming removed 1 base from V and 6 bases from J, with 16 bases in between. This CDR3 spans 15 amino acids. The CDR3: CATSRGKSGTGEQYF. The CDR3 region has the DNA TGTGCCACCAGCAGAGGAAAATCCGGGACGGGCGAGCAGTACTTC.

V is TRBV7-9 and J is TRBJ2-3; D not certain. Trimming cost V 4 bases and J 10 bases, with 6 bases left between them. Per germline, CDR1 SEHNR and CDR2 FQNEAQ (reference sequence). CDR3 length: 10 amino acids. The CDR3 here is CASSSFPQYF. CDR3 DNA: TGTGCCAGCAGCTCCTTCCCGCAGTATTTT.

This chain uses TRBV18 with TRBJ2-1; possibly TRBD1 for D (7 bases). CDR3 length: 20 residues. V lost 0 bases and J lost 6, with 27 bases in between. In germline, CDR1 is KGHSH, CDR2 LQKENI. The CDR3 region is CASSPPGPLNRGMGGNEQFF. The CDR3 nucleotides are TGTGCCAGCTCACCACCGGGCCCCTTAAACAGGGGCATGGGGGGCAATGAGCAGTTCTTC.

This rearrangement joins TRBV27 to TRBJ2-3; D gene unclear. Germline V CDR1 and CDR2: MNHEY, SMNVEV (reference sequence). Between the trimmed V and J ends, which lost 0 bases and 0 bases, there was a span of 7 bases. The CDR3 sequence is 15 residues long. This CDR3 is CASSLSAASTDTQYF. CDR3 nucleotide sequence: TGTGCCAGCAGTTTATCGGCAGCTAGCACAGATACGCAGTATTTT.